The rows below give T cell receptor beta chains drawn from one sample of a study of T cell responses to AZD1222 COVID-19 vaccine. TCRdb's table, derived via immunoSEQ multiplex PCR, lists solely in-frame clones and lacks some. The data show 160,000 or so clones, 88% seen once. This specimen consisted of peripheral blood, obtained 28 days after the second AZD1222 dose. The receptors were gathered from an adult who received the AZD1222 COVID-19 vaccine. Both conserved end residues are part of each CDR3. A D gene is named only where the DNA matches it firmly. Some rows have no size entry. The others give once, few or many, or a class for an expanded clone.

V gene,clone size,D gene,J gene,CDR3 DNA,CDR3 protein
TRBV30,-,-,TRBJ1-6,TGTGCCTGGAGTCCTCAAAGGGCCTCACCCCTCCACTTT,CAWSPQRASPLHF
TRBV5-1,-,TRBD1,TRBJ1-2,TGCGCCAGCAGCTTGGAATTTACAGGGGTCTATGGCTACACCTTC,CASSLEFTGVYGYTF
TRBV2,-,-,TRBJ1-5,TGTGCCAGCAGTGCAGGGTTTGACCAGCCCCAGCATTTT,CASSAGFDQPQHF
TRBV18,once,-,TRBJ1-2,TGTGCCAGCTCACCACTCGGCAGCAAATATGGCTACACCTTC,CASSPLGSKYGYTF
TRBV10-1,-,TRBD2,TRBJ2-1,TGCGCCAGCAGTGAGTCGAAGGTTCTAGCGGGGAGGAATGAGCAGTTCTTC,CASSESKVLAGRNEQFF
TRBV10-3,-,-,TRBJ2-1,TGTGCCAGTGGACAGTCCAACAATGAGCAGTTCTTC,CASGQSNNEQFF
TRBV18,-,-,TRBJ2-3,TGTGCCAGCTCACCATCGACAGATACGCAGTATTTT,CASSPSTDTQYF
TRBV5-1,-,-,TRBJ1-2,TGCGCCAGTTCCGTAGAAGTTGGTCCGTACGGCTACACCTTC,CASSVEVGPYGYTF
TRBV19,-,-,TRBJ1-5,TGTGCCAGTATTAATGGGGGGGGATATCAGCCCCAGCATTTT,CASINGGGYQPQHF
TRBV27,-,-,TRBJ1-5,TGTGCCAGCAGTTTCATCCCATTTTATAGCAATCAGCCCCAGCATTTT,CASSFIPFYSNQPQHF
TRBV10-3,-,TRBD1,TRBJ2-3,TGTGCCATCAGGGAACCGGGACAGGGGGAGGATACGCAGTATTTT,CAIREPGQGEDTQYF
TRBV12-3/TRBV12-4,-,-,TRBJ1-1,TGTGCCAGCTCTTACGTGTTGAGCACTGAAGCTTTCTTT,CASSYVLSTEAFF
TRBV7-8,-,-,TRBJ2-2,TGTGCCAGCAGCTTATCTCCTGTAGGGGGGGCAGCATCCGGGGAGCTGTTTTTT,CASSLSPVGGAASGELFF
TRBV7-9,-,-,TRBJ2-5,TGTGCCAGCAGGGGACCGACCAAAGAGACCCAGTACTTC,CASRGPTKETQYF
TRBV7-9,-,-,TRBJ2-1,TGTGCCAGCAGCCCGAGGGGGGCCAGCTCCTACAATGAGCAGTTCTTC,CASSPRGASSYNEQFF
TRBV19,-,-,TRBJ1-1,TGTGCCAGTAGAACACAGGGGAACACTGAAGCTTTCTTT,CASRTQGNTEAFF
TRBV30,-,-,TRBJ1-2,TGTGCCTGGAGTGGAGTTGTCTATGGCTACACCTTC,CAWSGVVYGYTF
TRBV2,-,-,TRBJ1-2,TGTGCCAGCAGTGGCTATCCCTATGGCTACACCTTC,CASSGYPYGYTF
TRBV6-1,-,TRBD1,TRBJ1-2,TGTGCCAGCAGTGCCCGGGACAGGGGGCGCTTAGGTGGCTACACCTTC,CASSARDRGRLGGYTF
TRBV6-5,-,-,TRBJ1-2,TGTGCCAGCAGTTACCTAGAACTGGATGGCTACACCTTC,CASSYLELDGYTF
TRBV6-5,-,-,TRBJ2-3,TGTGCCAGCAAGCAGTCCATCTCGGCGAATGCGCAGTATTTT,CASKQSISANAQYF
TRBV18,-,-,TRBJ1-1,TGTGCCAGCTCACGGACAGAGAACACTGAAGCTTTCTTT,CASSRTENTEAFF
TRBV10-1,-,TRBD2,TRBJ2-7,TGCGCCAGCAGTGGGGAGGGCCGGGCGGACGAGCAGTACTTC,CASSGEGRADEQYF
TRBV7-8,-,TRBD1,TRBJ1-5,TGTGCCAGCAGCTACCTCACAGGGGGCGATCAGCCCCAGCATTTT,CASSYLTGGDQPQHF
TRBV5-6,once,TRBD2,TRBJ2-1,TGTGCCAGCAGCTTCTTCAGCGGGGGGAAGTGGAATGAGCAGTTCTTC,CASSFFSGGKWNEQFF
TRBV4-3,-,-,TRBJ2-3,TGCGCCAGCAGCCAAGAGTTGACCGCCCTTACAGATACGCAGTATTTT,CASSQELTALTDTQYF
TRBV30,-,-,TRBJ1-5,TGTGCCTGGAGTAGGGGCAGGCCTAGCAATCAGCCCCAGCATTTT,CAWSRGRPSNQPQHF
TRBV7-5,-,-,TRBJ2-1,TGTGCCAGAAGCCTCCCTCTAGGGACTAGCGGGGGGCCTTCAAGCTCCTACAATGAGCAGTTCTTC,CARSLPLGTSGGPSSSYNEQFF
TRBV20-1,-,-,TRBJ1-2,TGCAGTGCTAATACAGATTTAAGCTACACCTTC,CSANTDLSYTF
TRBV30,-,-,TRBJ1-5,TGTGCTGTGGAGTGGGGCGGACGGCCCCAGCATTTT,CAVEWGGRPQHF
TRBV24-1,-,-,TRBJ2-3,TGTGCCACCGCCGCAGGGCGGGCAGATACGCAGTATTTT,CATAAGRADTQYF
TRBV7-2,once,-,TRBJ1-3,TGTGCCAGCAGCTTCCTGGGGTACGTGAACACCATATATTTT,CASSFLGYVNTIYF
TRBV2,-,-,TRBJ1-2,TGTGCCAGCAGTTATGTTGTTGACTATGGCTACACCTTC,CASSYVVDYGYTF
TRBV18,once,-,TRBJ1-3,TGTGCCAGCTTACCAACGGACGCGGGAAACACCATATATTTT,CASLPTDAGNTIYF
TRBV11-2,-,-,TRBJ2-5,TGTGCCAGCAGCTTAGTGGTAGCGGTTACCAAAGAGACCCAGTACTTC,CASSLVVAVTKETQYF
TRBV12-5,-,-,TRBJ2-7,TGTGCTAGTGGTTCCCGTCCCTACGAGCAGTACTTC,CASGSRPYEQYF
TRBV7-9,once,-,TRBJ1-2,TGTGCCAGCGGAGACGGGACGGAGTATGGCTACACCTTC,CASGDGTEYGYTF
TRBV10-3,-,TRBD2,TRBJ2-1,TGTGCCATCAGTGACCACGGACTAGCGGGATACAATGAGCAGTTCTTC,CAISDHGLAGYNEQFF
TRBV28,-,-,TRBJ1-5,TGTGCCAGCAGTTACGGGTCACAGCCCCAGCATTTT,CASSYGSQPQHF
TRBV6-5,-,TRBD1,TRBJ1-3,TGTGCCAGCAGTACACGACAGGGATTAGGAAACACCATATATTTT,CASSTRQGLGNTIYF